This T cell receptor beta chain originates from a study of cytomegalovirus exposure and HLA in healthy donors. The data were produced by immunoSEQ multiplex PCR, yet TCRdb's version contains in-frame clones alone and is incomplete. Of 250,000 to 300,000 clones in the sample, nearly 90% were seen once. V lost 1 base and J 7 bases, leaving 11 bases between the germline ends. The CDR3 length is 13 residues. Germline V gene lookup returns CDR1 SQVTM and CDR2 ANQGSEA. The sample taken for sequencing was PBMCs. The chain is built from TRBV29-1 and TRBJ2-1; weak D call: TRBD1 (5 bases). The sequence was collected from a woman aged 18-35 years in good health and CMV-seronegative. The CDR3 reads CSVEAGPGNEQFF. CDR3 sequence (DNA): TGCAGCGTTGAAGCAGGGCCTGGAAATGAGCAGTTCTTC.